The rows below give T cell receptor beta chains drawn from one sample of a study of Ad26.COV2.S vaccination and SARS-CoV-2 variants. Libraries were prepared by immunoSEQ multiplex PCR; TCRdb keeps only in-frame clonotypes and omits some of them. The top ten hold approximately 3.7% of the sample, which has 350,000 to 400,000 clones, 75% to 90% seen once. This material consisted of peripheral blood, taken in a trial of Ad26.COV2.S vaccine versus placebo. These receptor sequences come from a person between 18 and 65 years old who received the Ad26.COV2.S COVID-19 vaccine or a placebo. CDR3s include the opening cysteine and the closing phenylalanine or tryptophan. The D gene is left open where the match is weak. Clone size appears in some rows only: once, few, many, or a class for an expanded clone.

V gene | D gene | clone size | CDR3 protein
TRBV6-5 | TRBD1 | once | CASSYRTGGDEAFF
TRBV6-5 | - | once | CASSYMTETVMRYTF
TRBV3-1/TRBV3-2 | - | - | CASSQIPGLKTDTQYF
TRBV10-1 | TRBD2 | - | CASTRTSGVGSYNEQFF
TRBV6-1 | - | - | CASSDTNSGTLTQNTEAFF
TRBV6-5 | TRBD1 | - | CASTPGTGGFGELFF
TRBV20-1 | - | - | CSASRGNEQFF
TRBV7-9 | TRBD2 | - | CASSSPGSGDSETQYF
TRBV29-1 | - | - | CSVEVVIGRPPGGYTF
TRBV18 | - | - | CASSLGQTLFSYNEQFF
TRBV7-2 | - | - | CASSPAPGASETQYF
TRBV6-2/TRBV6-3 | - | - | CASSTGQNNSPLHF
TRBV11-2 | - | - | CASSLRGAGRDEKLFF
TRBV15 | TRBD1 | once | CATSRGLPGQGVNEQFF
TRBV4-1 | - | - | CASTFRGTGSTNEKLFF
TRBV6-1 | - | - | CASSWTENTEAFF
TRBV2 | TRBD2 | - | CASGGVGETQYF